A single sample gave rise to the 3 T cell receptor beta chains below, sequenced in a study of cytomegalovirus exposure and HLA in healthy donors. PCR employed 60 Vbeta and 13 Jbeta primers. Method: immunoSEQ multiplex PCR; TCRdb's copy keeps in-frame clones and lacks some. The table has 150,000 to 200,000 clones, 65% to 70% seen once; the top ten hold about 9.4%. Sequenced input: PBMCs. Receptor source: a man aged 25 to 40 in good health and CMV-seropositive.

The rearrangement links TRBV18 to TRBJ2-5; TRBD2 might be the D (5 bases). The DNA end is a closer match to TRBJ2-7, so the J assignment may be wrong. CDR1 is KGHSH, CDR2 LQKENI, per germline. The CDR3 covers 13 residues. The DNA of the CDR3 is TGTGCCAGCTCACCGGGTCGGGGAGACGAGCAGTACTTC. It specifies CASSPGRGDEQYF.

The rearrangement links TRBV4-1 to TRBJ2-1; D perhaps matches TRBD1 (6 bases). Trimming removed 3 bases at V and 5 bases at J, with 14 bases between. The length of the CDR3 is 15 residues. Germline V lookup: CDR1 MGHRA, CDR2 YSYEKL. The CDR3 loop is CASSHTGTNNNEQFF. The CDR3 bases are TGCGCCAGCAGCCATACCGGGACAAATAACAATGAGCAGTTCTTC.

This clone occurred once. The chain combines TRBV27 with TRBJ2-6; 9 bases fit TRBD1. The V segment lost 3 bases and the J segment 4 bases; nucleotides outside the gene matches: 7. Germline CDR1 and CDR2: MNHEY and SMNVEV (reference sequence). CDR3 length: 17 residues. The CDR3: CASSLQQGALGANVLTF. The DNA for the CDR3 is TGTGCCAGCAGTTTGCAACAGGGGGCGTTAGGGGCCAACGTCCTGACTTTC.